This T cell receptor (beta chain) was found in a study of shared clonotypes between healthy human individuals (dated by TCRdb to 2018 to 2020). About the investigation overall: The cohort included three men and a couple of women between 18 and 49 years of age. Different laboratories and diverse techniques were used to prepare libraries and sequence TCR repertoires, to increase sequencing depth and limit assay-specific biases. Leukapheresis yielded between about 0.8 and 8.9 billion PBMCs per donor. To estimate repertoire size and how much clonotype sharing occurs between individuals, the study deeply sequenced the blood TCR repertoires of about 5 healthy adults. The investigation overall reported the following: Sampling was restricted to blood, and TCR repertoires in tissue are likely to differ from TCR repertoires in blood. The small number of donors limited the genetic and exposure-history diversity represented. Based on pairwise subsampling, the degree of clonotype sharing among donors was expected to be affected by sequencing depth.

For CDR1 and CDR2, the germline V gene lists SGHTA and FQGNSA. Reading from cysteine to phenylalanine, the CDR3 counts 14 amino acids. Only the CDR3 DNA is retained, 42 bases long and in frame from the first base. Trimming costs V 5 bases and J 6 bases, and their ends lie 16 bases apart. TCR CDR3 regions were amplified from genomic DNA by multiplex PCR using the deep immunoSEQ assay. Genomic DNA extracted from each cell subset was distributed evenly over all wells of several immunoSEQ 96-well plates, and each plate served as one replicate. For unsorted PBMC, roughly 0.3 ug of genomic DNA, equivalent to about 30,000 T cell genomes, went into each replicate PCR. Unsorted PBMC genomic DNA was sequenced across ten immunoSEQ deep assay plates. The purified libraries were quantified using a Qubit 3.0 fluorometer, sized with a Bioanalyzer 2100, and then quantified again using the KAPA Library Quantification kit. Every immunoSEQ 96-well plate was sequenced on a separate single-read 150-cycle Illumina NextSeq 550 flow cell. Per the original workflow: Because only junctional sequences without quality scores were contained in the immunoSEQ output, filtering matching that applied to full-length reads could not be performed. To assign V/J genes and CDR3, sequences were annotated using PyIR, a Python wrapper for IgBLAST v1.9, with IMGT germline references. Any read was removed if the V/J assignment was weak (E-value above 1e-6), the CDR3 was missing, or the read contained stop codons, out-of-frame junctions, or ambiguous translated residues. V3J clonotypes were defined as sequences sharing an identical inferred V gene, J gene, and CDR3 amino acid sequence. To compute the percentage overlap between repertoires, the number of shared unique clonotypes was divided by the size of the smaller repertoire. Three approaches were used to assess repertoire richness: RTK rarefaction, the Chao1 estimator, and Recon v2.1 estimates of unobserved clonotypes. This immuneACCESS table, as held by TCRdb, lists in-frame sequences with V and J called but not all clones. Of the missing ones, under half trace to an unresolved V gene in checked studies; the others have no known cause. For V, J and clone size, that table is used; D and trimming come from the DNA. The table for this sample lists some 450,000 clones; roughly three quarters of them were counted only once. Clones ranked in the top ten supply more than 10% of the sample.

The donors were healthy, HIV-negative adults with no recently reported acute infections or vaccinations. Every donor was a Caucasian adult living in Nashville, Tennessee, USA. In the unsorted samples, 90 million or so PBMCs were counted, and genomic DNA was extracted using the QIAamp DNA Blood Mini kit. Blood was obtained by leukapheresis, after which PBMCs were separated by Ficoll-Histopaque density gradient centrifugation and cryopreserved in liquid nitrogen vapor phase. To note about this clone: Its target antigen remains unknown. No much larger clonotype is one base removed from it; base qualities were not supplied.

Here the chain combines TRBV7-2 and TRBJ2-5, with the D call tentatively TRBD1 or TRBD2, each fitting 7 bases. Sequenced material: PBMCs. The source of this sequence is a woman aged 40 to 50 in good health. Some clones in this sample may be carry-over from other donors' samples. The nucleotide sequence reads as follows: TGTGCCAGCAGCCCCAGGGGGGGCGGTCAGACCCAGTACTTC. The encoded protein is CASSPRGGGQTQYF.